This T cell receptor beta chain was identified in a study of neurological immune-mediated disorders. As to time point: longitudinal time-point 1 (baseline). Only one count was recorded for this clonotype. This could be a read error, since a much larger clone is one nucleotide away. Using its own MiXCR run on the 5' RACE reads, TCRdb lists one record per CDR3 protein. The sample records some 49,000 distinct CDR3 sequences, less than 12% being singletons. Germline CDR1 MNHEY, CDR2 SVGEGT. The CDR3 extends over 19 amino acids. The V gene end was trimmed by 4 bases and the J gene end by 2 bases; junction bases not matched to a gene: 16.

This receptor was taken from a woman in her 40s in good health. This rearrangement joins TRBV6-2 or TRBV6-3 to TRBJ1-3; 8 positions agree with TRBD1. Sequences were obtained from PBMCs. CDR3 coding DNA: TGTGCCAGCAGTTCGATCAGGGGGCGCGGCGATCCCACTGGAAACACCATATATTTT. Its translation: CASSSIRGRGDPTGNTIYF.